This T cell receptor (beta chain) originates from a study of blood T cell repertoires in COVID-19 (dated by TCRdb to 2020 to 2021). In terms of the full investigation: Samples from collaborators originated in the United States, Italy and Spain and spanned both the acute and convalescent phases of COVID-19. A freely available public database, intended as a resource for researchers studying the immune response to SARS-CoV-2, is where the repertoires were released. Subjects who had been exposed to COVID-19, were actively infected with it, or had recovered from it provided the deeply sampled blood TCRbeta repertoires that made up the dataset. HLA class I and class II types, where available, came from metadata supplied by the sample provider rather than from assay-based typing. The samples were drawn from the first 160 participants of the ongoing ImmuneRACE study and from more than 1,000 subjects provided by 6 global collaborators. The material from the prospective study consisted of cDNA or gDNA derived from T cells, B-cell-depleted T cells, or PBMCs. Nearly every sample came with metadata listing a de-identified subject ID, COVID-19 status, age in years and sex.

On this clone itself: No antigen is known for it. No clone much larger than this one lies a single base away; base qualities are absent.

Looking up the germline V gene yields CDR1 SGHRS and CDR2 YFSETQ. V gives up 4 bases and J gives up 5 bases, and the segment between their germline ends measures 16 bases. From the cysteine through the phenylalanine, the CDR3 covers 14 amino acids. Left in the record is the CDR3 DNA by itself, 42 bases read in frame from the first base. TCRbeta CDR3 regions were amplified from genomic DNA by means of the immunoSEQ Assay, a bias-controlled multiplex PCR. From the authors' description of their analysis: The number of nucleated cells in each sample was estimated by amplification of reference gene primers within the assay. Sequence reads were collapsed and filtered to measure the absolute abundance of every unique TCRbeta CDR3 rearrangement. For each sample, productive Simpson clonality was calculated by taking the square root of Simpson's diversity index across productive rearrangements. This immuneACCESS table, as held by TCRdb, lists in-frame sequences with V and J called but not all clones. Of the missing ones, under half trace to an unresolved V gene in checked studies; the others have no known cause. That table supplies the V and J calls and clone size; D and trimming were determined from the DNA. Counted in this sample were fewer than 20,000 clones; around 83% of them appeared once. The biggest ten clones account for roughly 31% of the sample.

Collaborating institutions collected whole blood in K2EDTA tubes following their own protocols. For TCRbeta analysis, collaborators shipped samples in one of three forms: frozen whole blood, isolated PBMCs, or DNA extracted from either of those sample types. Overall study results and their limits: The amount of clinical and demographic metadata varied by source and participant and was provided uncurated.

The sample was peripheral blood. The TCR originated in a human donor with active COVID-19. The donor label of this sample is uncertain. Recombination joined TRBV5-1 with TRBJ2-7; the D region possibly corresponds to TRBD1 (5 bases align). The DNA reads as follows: TGCGCCAGCAGCCGCCGGACACTTGTAGACGAGCAGTACTTC. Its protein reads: CASSRRTLVDEQYF.